Below, 5 T cell receptor beta chains from the same sample are listed, as sequenced in a study of blood T cell repertoires in COVID-19. Libraries were prepared by immunoSEQ multiplex PCR; TCRdb keeps only in-frame clonotypes and omits some of them. This sample carries a few hundred thousand clones, approximately 87% of them seen once, and the ten largest clones take 6.2%. Sequenced input: peripheral blood. All receptors derive from a man aged 55 to 70 with acute or convalescent COVID-19.

A single count supports this clone. The CDR3 sequence is CATGTSGGGYEQYF. The CDR3 DNA follows: TGTGCCACCGGGACTAGCGGGGGGGGCTACGAGCAGTACTTC. The V call is TRBV3-1 (or the pseudogene TRBV3-2), the J call TRBJ2-7, with 16 positions matching TRBD2. The CDR3 loop spans 14 amino acids. Germline trimming cut 10 bases from V and 3 bases from J; bases unmatched to any gene: 3. Germline V lookup: CDR1 LGHDT, CDR2 YNNKEL (reference sequence).

The chain links TRBV7-6 to TRBJ2-1, with D possibly being TRBD2 (5 bases). The CDR3 loop spans 15 amino acids. Trimming cost V 1 base and J 7 bases, with 14 bases left between them. The germline CDR1 and CDR2 sequences are SGHVS and FNYEAQ. The CDR3 coding sequence is TGTGCCAGCAGCTTAGACCCCCGACTACTGAATGAGCAGTTCTTC. Translating it yields CASSLDPRLLNEQFF.

The V call is TRBV29-1, the J call TRBJ2-3, with 7 bases matching TRBD1. The J segment lost 0 bases and the V segment lost 4 bases, leaving 7 bases of the junction unmatched. The CDR3 runs to 15 residues. Germline V gene sequence: CDR1 SQVTM, CDR2 ANQGSEA. CDR3: CSVASGTVSTDTQYF. Here the CDR3 DNA reads TGCAGCGTTGCCTCCGGGACAGTCAGCACAGATACGCAGTATTTT.

The chain uses TRBV7-3 and TRBJ1-2; tentatively, D is TRBD1 (5 bases). V lost 1 base to trimming and J lost 8 bases, with 17 bases between them. Per germline, CDR1 SGHTA and CDR2 FQGTGA. The CDR3 totals 15 residues. CDR3 protein: CASSLIAGPPGGYTF. CDR3 in DNA: TGTGCCAGCAGCTTAATAGCGGGACCCCCCGGGGGCTACACCTTC. Full variable domain (outside the CDR3, taken from reference TRBV7-3 and TRBJ1-2): GAGVSQTPSNKVTEKGKYVELRCDPISGHTALYWYRQSLGQGPEFLIYFQGTGAADDSGLPNDRFFAVRPEGSVSTLKIQRTERGDSAVYLCASSLIAGPPGGYTFGSGTRLTVV.

This CDR3 reads CASSFSGTGNTEAFF. CDR3 bases: TGTGCCAGCAGTTTCTCCGGGACAGGGAACACTGAAGCTTTCTTT. The chain recombines TRBV27 with TRBJ1-1; 8 bases are a match to TRBD1. The germline CDR1 and CDR2 sequences are MNHEY and SMNVEV (reference sequence). The trim removed 3 bases at V and 1 base at J, leaving 4 bases unmatched. The CDR3 is 15 amino acids.